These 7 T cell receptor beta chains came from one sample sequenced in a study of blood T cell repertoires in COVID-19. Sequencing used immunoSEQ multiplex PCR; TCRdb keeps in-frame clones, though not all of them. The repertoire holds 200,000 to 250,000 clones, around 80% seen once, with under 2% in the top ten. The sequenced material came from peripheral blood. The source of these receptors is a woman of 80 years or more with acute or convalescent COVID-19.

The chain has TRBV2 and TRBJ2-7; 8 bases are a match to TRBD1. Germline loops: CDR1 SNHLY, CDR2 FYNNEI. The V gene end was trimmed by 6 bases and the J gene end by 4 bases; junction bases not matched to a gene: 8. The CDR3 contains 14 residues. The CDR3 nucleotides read TGTGCCAGCAGGCGGGCAGGGGGCCCTTACGAGCAGTACTTC. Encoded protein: CASRRAGGPYEQYF.

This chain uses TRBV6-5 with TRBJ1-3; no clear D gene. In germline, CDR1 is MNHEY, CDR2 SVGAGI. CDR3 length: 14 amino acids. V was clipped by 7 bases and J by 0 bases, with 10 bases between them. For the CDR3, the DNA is TGTGCCAGCACCCCGCTGAGCTCTGGAAACACCATATATTTT. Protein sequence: CASTPLSSGNTIYF.

Here the CDR3 reads CASSLGLAFAGVEAFF. In DNA form, the CDR3 reads TGTGCCAGCAGCTTAGGACTTGCGTTTGCGGGCGTAGAAGCTTTCTTT. The chain has TRBV7-2 and TRBJ1-1; D is ambiguous. This CDR3 is built from 16 residues. Germline V lookup: CDR1 SGHTA, CDR2 FQGNSA. The V and J ends lost 1 base and 8 bases respectively, with 20 bases between them.

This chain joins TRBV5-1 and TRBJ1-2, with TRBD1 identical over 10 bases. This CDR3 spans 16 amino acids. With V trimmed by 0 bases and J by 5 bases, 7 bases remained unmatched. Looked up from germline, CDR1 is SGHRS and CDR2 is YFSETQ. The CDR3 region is CASSLEGTGDGYGYTF. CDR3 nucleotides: TGCGCCAGCAGCTTGGAGGGGACAGGGGACGGTTATGGCTACACCTTC.

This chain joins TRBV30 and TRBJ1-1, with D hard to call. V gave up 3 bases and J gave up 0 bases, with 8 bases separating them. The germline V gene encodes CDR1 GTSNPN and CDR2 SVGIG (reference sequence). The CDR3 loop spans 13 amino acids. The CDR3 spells CAWSHTMNTEAFF. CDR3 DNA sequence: TGTGCCTGGAGCCATACAATGAACACTGAAGCTTTCTTT.

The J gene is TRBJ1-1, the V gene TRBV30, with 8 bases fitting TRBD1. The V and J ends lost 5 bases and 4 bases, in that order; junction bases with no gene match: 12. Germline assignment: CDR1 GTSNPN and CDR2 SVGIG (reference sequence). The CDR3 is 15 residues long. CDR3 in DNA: TGTGCCTGGGATCAGGACAGGGCGGGTCGCACTGAAGCTTTCTTT. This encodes CAWDQDRAGRTEAFF.

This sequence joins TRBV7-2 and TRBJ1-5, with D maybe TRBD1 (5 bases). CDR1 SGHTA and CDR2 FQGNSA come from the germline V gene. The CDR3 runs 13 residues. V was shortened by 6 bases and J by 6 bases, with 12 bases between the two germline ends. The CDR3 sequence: CASRAEGPQPQHF. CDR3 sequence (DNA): TGTGCCAGCAGAGCGGAGGGGCCTCAGCCCCAGCATTTT.